The rows below give T cell receptor beta chains drawn from one sample of a study of T cells in Graves' hyperthyroidism and ophthalmopathy. TCRdb redid the calling of the multiplex PCR reads with MiXCR, one entry per CDR3 protein. The table has around 540,000 distinct CDR3 sequences, approximately 16% seen once; the top ten hold 25% to 35%. Material for sequencing was blood. The receptors originated from a woman in her 30s with Graves' ophthalmopathy. The CDR3 runs from the conserved cysteine through the conserved F or W. Each record gives: V gene, CDR3 protein.

v_gene: TRBV2; CDR3aa: CASSEVGTGGETQYF
v_gene: TRBV7-9; CDR3aa: CASSLVASEQFF
v_gene: TRBV7-2; CDR3aa: CASSPGTTNTDTQYF
v_gene: TRBV12-5; CDR3aa: CASGFDSNQPQHF
v_gene: TRBV9; CDR3aa: CASSVDGTGLKETQYF
v_gene: TRBV25-1; CDR3aa: CASSESGRGNGYTF
v_gene: TRBV5-5; CDR3aa: CASSLVRASSYDYTF
v_gene: TRBV2; CDR3aa: CASSRSENRESPLHF
v_gene: TRBV20-1; CDR3aa: CSARVPAGEQFF
v_gene: TRBV20-1; CDR3aa: CSASLLADPVVSYEQYF
v_gene: TRBV14; CDR3aa: CASSEMLAGGYNLNEQFF
v_gene: TRBV30; CDR3aa: CAWKGGGDTEAFF
v_gene: TRBV20-1; CDR3aa: CSASDRESTYNEQFF
v_gene: TRBV4-3; CDR3aa: CASSQAGSGRTIKNIQYF
v_gene: TRBV11-1; CDR3aa: CASSLAGSLHGYTF
v_gene: TRBV4-3; CDR3aa: CASSLTQGWGYTF
v_gene: TRBV29-1; CDR3aa: CSVEVGGNTEAFF
v_gene: TRBV25-1; CDR3aa: CASTLPGQLQTQYF
v_gene: TRBV6-1; CDR3aa: CATGGDEKLFF
v_gene: TRBV29-1; CDR3aa: CSVRKAGAYGYTF
v_gene: TRBV3-1; CDR3aa: CASRPTGGTIQYF
v_gene: TRBV7-9; CDR3aa: CASSPLSVDTGELFF
v_gene: TRBV28; CDR3aa: CASSRQGSKQYF
v_gene: TRBV30; CDR3aa: CAWSPGQSYQPQHF
v_gene: TRBV20-1; CDR3aa: CSVARQAYNEQFF
v_gene: TRBV6-1; CDR3aa: CASSGRPGNQPQHF
v_gene: TRBV30; CDR3aa: CAWREPSLGEQFF
v_gene: TRBV20-1; CDR3aa: CSASRQSHNEQFF
v_gene: TRBV28; CDR3aa: CASSPDRPEETQYF
v_gene: TRBV18; CDR3aa: CASSRTVPPGANVLTF
v_gene: TRBV30; CDR3aa: CAWNPGTGNEKLFF
v_gene: TRBV30; CDR3aa: CAWMSSATNEKLFF
v_gene: TRBV2; CDR3aa: CASSLWIAGPGYEQYF
v_gene: TRBV20-1; CDR3aa: CSARVASGRTAPDTQYF
v_gene: TRBV6-1; CDR3aa: CASSVGTGGGYGYTF
v_gene: TRBV7-3; CDR3aa: CASSPGDREYQETQYF
v_gene: TRBV6-1; CDR3aa: CASSSALEQFF
v_gene: TRBV14; CDR3aa: CASSQVIGREQFF
v_gene: TRBV2; CDR3aa: CATRGGETYEQYF
v_gene: TRBV5-4; CDR3aa: CASSPRTSGGYEQYF
v_gene: TRBV20-1; CDR3aa: CSAQGLAAYEQYF